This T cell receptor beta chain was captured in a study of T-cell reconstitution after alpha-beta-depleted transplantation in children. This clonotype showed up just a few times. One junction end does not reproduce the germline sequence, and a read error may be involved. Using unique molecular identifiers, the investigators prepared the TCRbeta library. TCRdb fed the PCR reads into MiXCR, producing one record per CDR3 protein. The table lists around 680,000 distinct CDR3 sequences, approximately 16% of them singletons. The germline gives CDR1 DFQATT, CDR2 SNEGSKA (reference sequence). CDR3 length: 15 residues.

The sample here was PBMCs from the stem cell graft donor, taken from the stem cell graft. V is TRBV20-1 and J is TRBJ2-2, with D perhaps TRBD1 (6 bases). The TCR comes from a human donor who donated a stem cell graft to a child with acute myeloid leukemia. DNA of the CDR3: TGCAGTGCCAGAGTTACAGGGAGAAGCACCGGGGAGCTGTTTTTT. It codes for CSARVTGRSTGELFF.